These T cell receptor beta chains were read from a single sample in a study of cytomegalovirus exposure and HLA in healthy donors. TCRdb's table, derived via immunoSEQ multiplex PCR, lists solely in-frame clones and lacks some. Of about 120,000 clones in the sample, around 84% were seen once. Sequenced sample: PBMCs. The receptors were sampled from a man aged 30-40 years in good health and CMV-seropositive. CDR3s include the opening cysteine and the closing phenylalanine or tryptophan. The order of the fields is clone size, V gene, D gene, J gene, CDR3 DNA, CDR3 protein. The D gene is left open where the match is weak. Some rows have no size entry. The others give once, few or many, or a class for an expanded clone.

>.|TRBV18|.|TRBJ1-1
TGTGCCAGCTCACCACCGCTAGGGGGAGCTGAAGCTTTCTTT
CASSPPLGGAEAFF
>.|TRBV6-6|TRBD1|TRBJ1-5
TGTGCCAGCAGTTCCGTCGGGACAGGTTATCAGCCCCAGCATTTT
CASSSVGTGYQPQHF
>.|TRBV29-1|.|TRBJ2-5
TGCAGCGTTGAGGGTGTGGAGAGCCAAGAGACCCAGTACTTC
CSVEGVESQETQYF
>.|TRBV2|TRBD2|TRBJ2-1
TGTGCCAGCAGTGCATCTGGAAGCGGGGCTAGTAATGAGCAGTTCTTC
CASSASGSGASNEQFF
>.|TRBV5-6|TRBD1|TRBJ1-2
TGTGCCAGCAGCTTACAGGGGGCGCCTGGCTACACCTTC
CASSLQGAPGYTF
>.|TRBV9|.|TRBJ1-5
TGTGCCAGCAGCGTAGGCGCGGGGGACAATCAGCCCCAGCATTTT
CASSVGAGDNQPQHF
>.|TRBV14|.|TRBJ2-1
TGTGCCAGCAGCCAAGAGTGGACAGAGCGTTCCTACAATGAGCAGTTCTTC
CASSQEWTERSYNEQFF
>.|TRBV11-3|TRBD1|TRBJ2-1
TGTGCCAGCAGCTTCGGGACAGGCCCTTTCAATGAGCAGTTCTTC
CASSFGTGPFNEQFF
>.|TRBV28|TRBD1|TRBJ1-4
TGTGCCAGCAGACCCCAGGGGGCGTCGGGAGAAAAACTGTTTTTT
CASRPQGASGEKLFF
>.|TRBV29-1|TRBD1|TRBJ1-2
TGCAGCGCCCTAGGACAGGGTACTTACTATGGCTACACCTTC
CSALGQGTYYGYTF
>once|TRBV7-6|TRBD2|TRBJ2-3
TGTGCCAGCAGCTTCCTAGCGGGAGCAGATACGCAGTATTTT
CASSFLAGADTQYF
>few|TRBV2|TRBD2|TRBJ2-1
TGTGCCAGCAGTGACGGGGCGGGAGGAGATTACAATGAGCAGTTCTTC
CASSDGAGGDYNEQFF
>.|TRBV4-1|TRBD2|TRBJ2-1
TGCGCCAGCAGCCAAAGGGAGGGCAGGACCTACAATGAGCAGTTCTTC
CASSQREGRTYNEQFF
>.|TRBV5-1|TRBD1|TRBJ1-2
TGCGCCAGCAGCCTATTGGACAGGGGGGCGGATGGCTACACCTTC
CASSLLDRGADGYTF
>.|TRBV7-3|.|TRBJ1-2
TGTGCCAGCAGCTCAGGGGACGGCTATGGCTACACCTTC
CASSSGDGYGYTF
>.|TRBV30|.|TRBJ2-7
TGTGCCTGGAGTCTGGGCAGCTCCTACGAGCAGTACTTC
CAWSLGSSYEQYF
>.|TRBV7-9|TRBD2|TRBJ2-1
TGTGCCAGCAGTGACGAGCGGGAGGGCCTTGATGAGCAGTTCTTC
CASSDEREGLDEQFF
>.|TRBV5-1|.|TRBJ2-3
TGCGCCAGCGGCCTGGCGGTCCCCGATACGCAGTATTTT
CASGLAVPDTQYF
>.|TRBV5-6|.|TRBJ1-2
TGTGCCAGCAGCAACGGACAGACATATGGCTACACCTTC
CASSNGQTYGYTF
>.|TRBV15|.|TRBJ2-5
TGTGCCACCAGCAGACTACGACTAGAAGAGACCCAGTACTTC
CATSRLRLEETQYF
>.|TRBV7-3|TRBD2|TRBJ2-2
TGTGCCAGCAGCGCCCCTAGCGGGGAGACTAACACCGGGGAGCTGTTTTTT
CASSAPSGETNTGELFF
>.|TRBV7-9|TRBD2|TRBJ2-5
TGTGCCAGCAGCCCCGGGACTAGCGGGGGGGCGTTAGGCCAAGAGACCCAGTACTTC
CASSPGTSGGALGQETQYF
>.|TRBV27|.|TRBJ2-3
TGTGCCAGCAGTTTACGGGGGGACAGGTCAACTGCCAGTTTCGGCACAGATACGCAGTATTTT
CASSLRGDRSTASFGTDTQYF
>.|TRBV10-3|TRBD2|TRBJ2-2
TGTGCCATCAGTGGGAGTAGCGGGGTCCGAAGCGACCGGGAGCTGTTTTTT
CAISGSSGVRSDRELFF
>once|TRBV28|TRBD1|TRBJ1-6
TGTGCCAGCCGACCGGGACAGGGCCCAAATTCACCCCTCCGCTTT
CASRPGQGPNSPLRF
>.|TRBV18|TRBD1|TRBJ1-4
TGTGCCAGCGCGGACAGGGGTGAAAAACTGTTTTTT
CASADRGEKLFF
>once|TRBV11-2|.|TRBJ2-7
TGTGCCAGCAGCTTTGCAGGGTCCGAGCAGTACTTC
CASSFAGSEQYF
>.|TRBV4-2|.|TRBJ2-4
TGTGCCAGCAGCCGTATCCAGGAGGGCAAAAACATTCAGTACTTC
CASSRIQEGKNIQYF
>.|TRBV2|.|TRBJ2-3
TGTGCCAGCACTTTGGGGAAAGGGGGGGCAGATACGCAGTATTTT
CASTLGKGGADTQYF
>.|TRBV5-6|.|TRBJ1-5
TGTGCCAGCAGCTTGGGCGGGACCTTCAGCAATCAGCCCCAGCATTTT
CASSLGGTFSNQPQHF
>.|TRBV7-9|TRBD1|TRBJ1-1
TGTGCCAGCAGCACTCGACAGGGGGCGCAAGGGACTGAAGCTTTCTTT
CASSTRQGAQGTEAFF
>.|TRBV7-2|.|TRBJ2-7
TGTGCCAGCAGCTTCCTAGCACCATCCTACGAGCAGTACTTC
CASSFLAPSYEQYF
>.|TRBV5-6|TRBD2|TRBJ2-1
TGTGCCAGCAGCTTGGGGGGACTAGCGGGAGGAGATCGATGGAATGAGCAGTTCTTC
CASSLGGLAGGDRWNEQFF
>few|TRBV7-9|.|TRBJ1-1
TGTGCCAGCAGCTTTTGGGGGGTAGTGAACACTGAAGCTTTCTTT
CASSFWGVVNTEAFF
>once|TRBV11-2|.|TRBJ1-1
TGTGCCAGCAGCTCCCCCAGGCGGGGGAGGACTGAAGCTTTCTTT
CASSSPRRGRTEAFF
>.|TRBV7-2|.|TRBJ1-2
TGTGCCAGCAGCCAGGGCTCTTACTATGGCTACACCTTC
CASSQGSYYGYTF
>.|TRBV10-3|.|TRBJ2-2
TGTGCCATCAGGAACAGGGACACCGGGGAGCTGTTTTTT
CAIRNRDTGELFF
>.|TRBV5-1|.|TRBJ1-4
TGCGCCAGCAGCTTGGCCGGCGGTGCAACTAATGAAAAACTGTTTTTT
CASSLAGGATNEKLFF
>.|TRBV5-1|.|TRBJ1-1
TGCGCCAGCAGCTTAATGAACGGGAACACTGAAGCTTTCTTT
CASSLMNGNTEAFF
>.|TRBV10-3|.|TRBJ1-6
TGTGCCATCAGTGAGACGGTATTAAGGTTTTCGGGTTCACCCCTCCACTTT
CAISETVLRFSGSPLHF
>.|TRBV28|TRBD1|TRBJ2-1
TGTGCCAGCCAGACAGGGGCCTACAATGAGCAGTTCTTC
CASQTGAYNEQFF
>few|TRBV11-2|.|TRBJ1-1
TGTGCCAGCAGCTTAGGGGGGCAGTCAAGGTCGAGCACTGAAGCTTTCTTT
CASSLGGQSRSSTEAFF
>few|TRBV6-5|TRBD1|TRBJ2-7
TGTGCCAGCAGTCCGACAGGGACCTACGAGCAGTACTTC
CASSPTGTYEQYF
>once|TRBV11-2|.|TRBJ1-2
TGTGCCAGCAGCTTCTTCGACAGCTTTTATGGCTACACCTTC
CASSFFDSFYGYTF
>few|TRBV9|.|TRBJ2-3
TGTGCCAGCAGCGTTTCCCTTGCAGATACGCAGTATTTT
CASSVSLADTQYF
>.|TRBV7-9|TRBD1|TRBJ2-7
TGTGCCAGCAGCTGGGGACAGGTATCCCTCGGAGACGAGCAGTACTTC
CASSWGQVSLGDEQYF
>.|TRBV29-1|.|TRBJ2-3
TGCAGCGGGACTGTCACCCCAGATACGCAGTATTTT
CSGTVTPDTQYF
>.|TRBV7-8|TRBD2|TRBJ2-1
TGTGCCAGCAGCCCCGGGGGGGCGTACAATGAGCAGTTCTTC
CASSPGGAYNEQFF
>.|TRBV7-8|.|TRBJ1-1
TGTGCCAGCAGCTTTAGAAGGGAGACTGAAGCTTTCTTT
CASSFRRETEAFF
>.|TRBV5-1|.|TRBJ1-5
TGCGCCAGCAGCTTGGACCCAGATCAGCCCCAGCATTTT
CASSLDPDQPQHF
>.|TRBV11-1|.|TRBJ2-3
TGTGCCAGCAGCGTGACTAGCACAGATACGCAGTATTTT
CASSVTSTDTQYF
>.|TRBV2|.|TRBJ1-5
TGTGCCAGCAGTGCCTGGGGGGAGCAGCCCCAGCATTTT
CASSAWGEQPQHF
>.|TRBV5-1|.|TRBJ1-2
TGCGCCAGCAGTGAACGAGGGGGCTATGGCTACACCTTC
CASSERGGYGYTF
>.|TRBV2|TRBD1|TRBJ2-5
TGTGCCAGCAGCTTCCAGGGGGCTAGGGAGACCCGGTACTTC
CASSFQGARETRYF
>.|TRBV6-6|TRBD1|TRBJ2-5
TGTGCCAGCAGTTACGGCAGGGGGCAAGAGACCCAGTACTTC
CASSYGRGQETQYF